The 5 T cell receptor beta chains below were found in one sample sequenced in a study of shared clonotypes between healthy human individuals. The table came from immunoSEQ multiplex PCR; TCRdb's copy has only in-frame clones and leaves some out. The top ten hold approximately 0.057% of the sample, which has hundreds of thousands of clones, more than 95% seen once. Input material: naive CD4+ T cells sorted from blood. The subset is: CD45RA+ positively selected. These receptors were obtained from a woman aged 25 to 39 in good health.

The rearrangement uses TRBV15 and TRBJ2-3, with 7 bases lining up with TRBD2. From germline, CDR1 is LNHNV and CDR2 YYDKDF (reference sequence). V was pared by 1 base and J by 3 bases, with 10 bases of the junction left unmatched. This CDR3 contains 17 residues. The CDR3 nucleotides are TGTGCCACCAGCAGAGGAAGTGGGAGGGCCATAACAGATACGCAGTATTTT. It yields the protein CATSRGSGRAITDTQYF. Drawing the rest from reference TRBV15 and TRBJ2-3, the complete variable domain is DAMVIQNPRYQVTQFGKPVTLSCSQTLNHNVMYWYQQKSSQAPKLLFHYYDKDFNNEADTPDNFQSRRPNTSFCFLDIRSPGLGDTAMYLCATSRGSGRAITDTQYFGPGTRLTVL.

The V call is TRBV30, the J call TRBJ2-5; D call uncertain. Germline loops: CDR1 GTSNPN, CDR2 SVGIG (reference sequence). The CDR3 is 12 amino acids. V lost 1 base to trimming and J lost 5 bases, with 8 bases between them. The CDR3 DNA follows: TGTGCCTGGAGTGGTCCTGGGGAGACCCAGTACTTC. Translation: CAWSGPGETQYF.

The CDR3 DNA sequence: TGTGCCAGCAGCGTAGCCGGGACTAGAGGCGAGCAGTACTTC. It yields the protein CASSVAGTRGEQYF. The chain combines TRBV9 with TRBJ2-7; 8 nucleotides align to TRBD2. V trimming: 0 bases; J trimming: 6 bases; junction bases outside the gene matches: 5. Germline loops: CDR1 SGDLS, CDR2 YYNGEE. This CDR3 spans 14 amino acids.

The table lists this clone with a count of one. The rearrangement links TRBV9 to TRBJ2-1, with TRBD2 matching 9 bases. Per the germline V gene, CDR1 is SGDLS and CDR2 is YYNGEE. The CDR3 sequence is 18 residues long. V dropped 3 bases and J dropped 1; count of bases not matched to a gene: 11. CDR3 nucleotide sequence: TGTGCCAGCAGCGCAGCTCCCCCTAGCGGGGTTTCCTACAATGAGCAGTTCTTC. Translating gives CASSAAPPSGVSYNEQFF. Complete variable domain (other parts from reference TRBV9 and TRBJ2-1): DSGVTQTPKHLITATGQRVTLRCSPRSGDLSVYWYQQSLDQGLQFLIQYYNGEERAKGNILERFSAQQFPDLHSELNLSSLELGDSALYFCASSAAPPSGVSYNEQFFGPGTRLTVL.

CDR3 in DNA: TGTGCCAGCAGCTTAGATGGCAGTTGGGGTGTCAATGAGCAGTTCTTC. The encoded protein is CASSLDGSWGVNEQFF. The chain couples TRBV7-2 to TRBJ2-1; D call uncertain. Germline V lookup: CDR1 SGHTA, CDR2 FQGNSA. This CDR3 region has 16 residues. V dropped 1 base and J dropped 6 bases, with 16 bases sitting between them.